The T cell receptor (beta chain) under discussion was sequenced for a study of T cells in Graves' hyperthyroidism and ophthalmopathy. Study-level background: Peripheral blood samples were taken at initial diagnosis, prior to any treatment.

This clonotype was found once. The antigen is unknown. The CDR3 loop spans 13 amino acids. Trimming pared 0 bases from V and 4 bases from J, leaving 9 bases between. Per the germline V gene, CDR1 is DFQATT and CDR2 is SNEGSKA (reference sequence). Findings and caveats of the study: Ophthalmopathy and stable hyperthyroidism were told apart by a 13 V-J model.

Diagnoses were made from clinical symptoms, serum measures (thyroxine and TRAb), thyroid ultrasound and orbital computed tomography. Amplification targeted TCR beta CDR3 regions from RNA transcripts. During a first-round RT-PCR of the TCR CDR3, the HTBI primer set was used. TCRdb itself ran the multiplex PCR reads through MiXCR, one entry per CDR3 protein. The data contain under 40,000 distinct CDR3 sequences, around 52% of them singletons. Sequenced input: blood. The rearrangement joins TRBV20-1 to TRBJ1-1; D is unresolved. The receptor comes from a woman between 40 and 50 years old with Graves' ophthalmopathy. CDR3 residues: CSARDRAGTEAFF. In DNA, the CDR3 is TGCAGTGCTAGAGATCGGGCGGGCACTGAAGCTTTCTTT.